This TCR beta chain was profiled in a study of T cells in tuberculosis. The wider study: A South African cohort included IGRA-negative adolescents, latently infected IGRA-positive adolescents and adults with active tuberculosis.

Study findings and constraints: Active tuberculosis patients had shorter CDR3-alpha; the beta difference was nonsignificant. GEM motif frequencies gave 60% to 70% accuracy; the GMM repertoire gave roughly 90%.

Profiled with immunoSEQ multiplex PCR; TCRdb holds only in-frame clones, not every one. Of about 44,000 clones in the sample, more than 90% are singletons; the top ten hold 6.5% to 9.5%. Germline V gives CDR1 LGHNT, CDR2 FRNRAP. V gave up 6 bases and J gave up 7 bases; unmatched junction bases: 14. There are 16 residues in the CDR3. As for this clone: Its antigen is unidentified.

The chain has TRBV12-5 and TRBJ1-2; 10 bases match TRBD1. The source of this sequence is a donor aged 5 to 30 with latent tuberculosis or without tuberculosis infection. Sequencing was done on a sample of PBMCs. DNA of the CDR3: TGTGCTAGTGGCTCAATTCCCGGGACAGGGGTTTTTGGCTACACCTTC. Translating gives CASGSIPGTGVFGYTF. The full variable domain, its missing parts supplied by reference TRBV12-5 and TRBJ1-2, is DARVTQTPRHKVTEMGQEVTMRCQPILGHNTVFWYRQTMMQGLELLAYFRNRAPLDDSGMPKDRFSAEMPDATLATLKIQPSEPRDSAVYFCASGSIPGTGVFGYTFGSGTRLTVV.